Presented here are 18 T cell receptor beta chains from one specimen sequenced in a study of CD8+ T cells in alopecia areata. Following RNA extraction, reverse transcription yielded cDNA that acted as the sequencing template. Method: immunoSEQ multiplex PCR; TCRdb's copy keeps in-frame clones and lacks some. Among around 160,000 clones listed, more than 45% were seen once. What was sequenced was CD4+ T cells sorted from blood. The receptors originated from a human donor with alopecia areata.

V gene TRBV29-1 combines with J gene TRBJ2-1; D perhaps matches TRBD1 (5 bases). V was pared by 3 bases and J by 6 bases, with 9 bases between. This CDR3 spans 12 amino acids. The germline CDR1 and CDR2 sequences are SQVTM and ANQGSEA. In DNA form, the CDR3 reads TGCAGCGTTGACAGGGTGGTCAATGAGCAGTTCTTC. Its protein product is CSVDRVVNEQFF.

This clone appeared a few times. This chain joins TRBV6-1 and TRBJ1-5; 10 positions agree with TRBD1. Germline trimming cut 4 bases from V and 4 bases from J; bases unmatched to any gene: 4. CDR1 MNHNS and CDR2 SASEGT come from the germline V gene. The CDR3 extends over 15 amino acids. CDR3 amino acids: CASSGGQGMNQPQHF. The CDR3 DNA reads TGTGCCAGCAGTGGGGGACAGGGGATGAATCAGCCCCAGCATTTT.

This clone was observed a few times. The chain recombines TRBV19 with TRBJ2-3; 8 bases line up with TRBD2. Trimming cost V 6 bases and J 4 bases; bases outside gene matches: 9. Germline V gene lookup returns CDR1 LNHDA and CDR2 SQIVND (reference sequence). The length of the CDR3 is 15 residues. As DNA, the CDR3 is TGTGCCAGTAGAAAGAGCGGGAGCCTATCAGATACGCAGTATTTT. It translates to CASRKSGSLSDTQYF.

This clone was counted between two and nine times. The CDR3 sequence: CATRSNGNSGANVLTF. DNA for the CDR3: TGTGCCACCAGGTCCAACGGAAACTCTGGGGCCAACGTCCTGACTTTC. The chain combines TRBV15 with TRBJ2-6; D uncertain. The germline gives CDR1 LNHNV, CDR2 YYDKDF (reference sequence). This CDR3 region has 16 residues. The V end lost 6 bases, the J end lost 0 bases, and 12 bases lay between the germline ends.

The table lists this clone with a few counts. The V call is TRBV18, the J call TRBJ1-1; no definite D call. V gave up 6 bases and J gave up 0 bases, with 11 bases separating them. Germline V gene lookup returns CDR1 KGHSH and CDR2 LQKENI. The CDR3 is 14 residues long. This chain's CDR3 is CASSAAGVNTEAFF. The CDR3, as DNA: TGTGCCAGCTCCGCGGCAGGAGTGAACACTGAAGCTTTCTTT.

This clone was observed a few times. This chain links TRBV7-2 with TRBJ2-1; 9 bases align to TRBD2. Germline V CDR1 and CDR2: SGHTA, FQGNSA. Germline trimming cut 1 base from V and 8 bases from J; bases unmatched to any gene: 6. CDR3 size: 15 residues. DNA for the CDR3: TGTGCCAGCAGCTTAGTTAGCGGGAGTAGCCATGAGCAGTTCTTC. Its protein is CASSLVSGSSHEQFF.

This chain joins TRBV2 and TRBJ1-2; no reliable D call. Germline V gene lookup returns CDR1 SNHLY and CDR2 FYNNEI. CDR3 length equals 12 residues. The ends were cut back, 5 bases at V and 5 bases at J, with 9 bases in the middle. The DNA of the CDR3 is TGTGCCAGCAGTTCAAAGGGTTATGGCTACACCTTC. Translated, it gives CASSSKGYGYTF.

The V gene is TRBV29-1, the J gene TRBJ2-3; D is undetermined. In germline, CDR1 is SQVTM, CDR2 ANQGSEA. With 6 bases removed from V and 5 bases from J, the gap between germline ends came to 30 bases. The CDR3 contains 18 residues. The CDR3: CSVEPVRGMVLSVDTQYF. Written as DNA, the CDR3 is TGCAGCGTGGAGCCAGTGCGTGGGATGGTCCTGAGCGTAGATACGCAGTATTTT.

The rearrangement links TRBV4-1 to TRBJ1-2; D not resolved. This CDR3 has 13 residues. From germline, CDR1 is MGHRA and CDR2 YSYEKL. V was pared by 3 bases and J by 2 bases, with 7 bases between. The CDR3 DNA sequence: TGCGCCAGCAGCCAGATACAAAACTATGGCTACACCTTC. Protein product: CASSQIQNYGYTF.

The chain has TRBV4-1 and TRBJ2-5; D not certain. V was pared by 2 bases and J by 2 bases, with 12 bases between. The V gene's germline CDR1 is MGHRA and CDR2 YSYEKL. This CDR3 is built from 15 residues. The CDR3 here is CASSQQDQRQETQYF. As DNA, the CDR3 is TGCGCCAGCAGCCAACAGGACCAACGGCAAGAGACCCAGTACTTC.

This chain joins TRBV7-2 and TRBJ2-7; 7 bases line up with TRBD2. CDR1 and CDR2 (germline): SGHTA, FQGNSA. V lost 4 bases to trimming and J lost 2 bases; unmatched junction nucleotides: 8. The CDR3 length is 15 residues. CDR3 protein: CASSWEAGPTYEQYF. The CDR3 coding sequence is TGTGCCAGCAGCTGGGAAGCGGGACCGACCTACGAGCAGTACTTC.

This clone was seen only a few times. The rearrangement uses TRBV18 and TRBJ1-2; a possible D gene is TRBD1 (5 bases). The length of the CDR3 is 17 residues. CDR1 is KGHSH and CDR2 is LQKENI in the germline V gene. The ends were cut back, 1 base at V and 8 bases at J, with 23 bases in the middle. The CDR3 region has the DNA TGTGCCAGCTCACCACTTAGTGTCCAAGGGACCCCCAACGGCTACACCTTC. Amino acids: CASSPLSVQGTPNGYTF.

This clone was seen more than once but under ten times. The chain uses TRBV6-6 and TRBJ2-5; D remains ambiguous. The V gene lost 5 bases and the J gene lost 5 bases, with 9 bases spanning the gap. The CDR3 totals 12 residues. Germline V gives CDR1 MNHNY, CDR2 SVGAGI (reference sequence). The DNA of the CDR3 is TGTGCCAGCAGTATACCTTGGGAGACCCAGTACTTC. It codes for CASSIPWETQYF.

This chain links TRBV30 with TRBJ1-5, with D hard to call. The CDR3 is 13 residues long. Germline V gives CDR1 GTSNPN, CDR2 SVGIG (reference sequence). Trimming removed 3 bases at V and 5 bases at J, with 11 bases between. The CDR3 loop is CAWSEDTHQPQHF. DNA for the CDR3: TGTGCCTGGAGCGAAGACACTCATCAGCCCCAGCATTTT.

In its sample, this clone was seen once. This chain joins TRBV7-9 and TRBJ2-3, with D perhaps TRBD2 (5 bases). CDR1 SEHNR and CDR2 FQNEAQ come from the germline V gene (reference sequence). This CDR3 region has 16 residues. V lost 1 base and J 5 bases, leaving 16 bases between the germline ends. The CDR3: CASSLGDRGHQDTQYF. CDR3 in DNA: TGTGCCAGCAGCTTAGGAGACCGGGGTCACCAAGATACGCAGTATTTT.

This clone was picked up a small number of times. The CDR3: CARSRTQYF. CDR3 sequence (DNA): TGTGCCAGGTCTCGGACCCAGTACTTC. The chain employs TRBV28 and TRBJ2-5; no firm D call. Germline CDR1 and CDR2: MDHEN and SYDVKM. The CDR3 consists of 9 residues. V dropped 9 bases and J dropped 7 bases, with 6 bases sitting between them.

The V call is TRBV7-9, the J call TRBJ1-5, with TRBD1 identical over 11 bases. The ends lost 5 bases at V and 6 bases at J; junction bases unmatched: 3. Germline V lookup: CDR1 SEHNR, CDR2 FQNEAQ (reference sequence). CDR3 length: 14 residues. CDR3 coding DNA: TGTGCCAGCAGCCTGGGACAGGGGGGTCAGCCCCAGCATTTT. It specifies CASSLGQGGQPQHF.

The chain recombines TRBV19 with TRBJ2-3, with 11 bases lining up with TRBD2. V lost 7 bases and J lost 0; bases outside the gene matches: 3. The V gene's germline CDR1 is LNHDA and CDR2 SQIVND (reference sequence). The CDR3 totals 15 residues. The CDR3 loop is CASKLAGGSTDTQYF. The CDR3 DNA is TGTGCCAGTAAGCTAGCGGGAGGAAGCACAGATACGCAGTATTTT.